The 10 T cell receptor beta chains reported below all come from one sample, sequenced in a study of cytomegalovirus exposure and HLA in healthy donors. PCR involved 60 Vbeta and 13 Jbeta primers. Method: immunoSEQ multiplex PCR; TCRdb's copy keeps in-frame clones and lacks some. This specimen shows approximately 68,000 clones; the ten leading clones hold roughly 7.4%. Sequenced input: PBMCs. Receptors were obtained from a female donor in good health and CMV-seropositive.

V and J are TRBV5-1 and TRBJ2-3; 7 nucleotides line up with TRBD2. V lost 6 bases, J lost 0 bases, and 7 bases stayed unmatched. This CDR3 region has 15 residues. Per the germline V gene, CDR1 is SGHRS and CDR2 is YFSETQ. The CDR3 DNA reads TGCGCCAGCAAAGTTAGCGGGTGGAGCACAGATACGCAGTATTTT. Translating it yields CASKVSGWSTDTQYF.

The chain joins TRBV30 to TRBJ1-1; tentative D call: TRBD1 (5 bases). V was cut by 2 bases and J by 1 base, with 8 bases left in between. Per the germline V gene, CDR1 is GTSNPN and CDR2 is SVGIG (reference sequence). The CDR3 has 13 amino acids. The CDR3 spells CAWSNQGNTEAFF. The CDR3 nucleotides are TGTGCCTGGAGTAATCAGGGGAACACTGAAGCTTTCTTT.

This chain links TRBV9 with TRBJ2-6; tentatively, D is TRBD1 (6 bases). V was pared by 0 bases and J by 0 bases, with 16 bases between. The CDR3 is 19 amino acids. The germline V gene has CDR1 SGDLS and CDR2 YYNGEE. The CDR3 nucleotides are TGTGCCAGCAGCGTAGCCTTGGACAGTCCTACCTCTGGGGCCAACGTCCTGACTTTC. It encodes CASSVALDSPTSGANVLTF.

In the case of this clone: The junction shows a germline mismatch at one end, possibly a read error. The CDR3 here is CASRRAVSDNEQFF. As DNA, the CDR3 is TGTGCCAGCAGAAGAGCGGTCTCCGACAATGAGCAGTTCTTC. The chain links TRBV6-1 to TRBJ2-1; possible D gene TRBD2, 5 bases. The CDR3 has 14 residues. Germline lookup yields CDR1 MNHNS and CDR2 SASEGT.

The chain carries TRBV18 and TRBJ1-1; 10 nucleotides match TRBD1. Germline V gene sequence: CDR1 KGHSH, CDR2 LQKENI. Trimming took 2 bases from V and 5 from J; bases not matched to a gene: 2. The CDR3 runs 14 residues. The CDR3 protein is CASSPGGQGTEAFF. The CDR3 bases are TGTGCCAGCTCACCAGGGGGACAGGGGACTGAAGCTTTCTTT.

The J gene is TRBJ2-1, the V gene TRBV5-8, with unresolved D. The V end lost 6 bases, the J end lost 4 bases, and 5 bases lay between the germline ends. Germline V gene lookup returns CDR1 SGHTS and CDR2 YDEGEE. This CDR3 is 11 amino acids long. This chain's CDR3 is CASTIYNEQFF. The CDR3 DNA reads TGTGCCAGCACTATTTACAATGAGCAGTTCTTC.

J is TRBJ1-1 and V is TRBV6-5, with 7 bases that match TRBD1. Germline V gene data show CDR1 as MNHEY and CDR2 as SVGAGI. V lost 5 bases to trimming and J lost 1 base; unmatched junction nucleotides: 7. This CDR3 is built from 15 residues. The CDR3 is CASSPKYRGNTEAFF. CDR3 sequence (DNA): TGTGCCAGCAGTCCAAAATACAGGGGGAACACTGAAGCTTTCTTT.

This chain links TRBV25-1 with TRBJ2-3; D might be TRBD2 (7 bases). V shed 3 bases and J shed 6 bases, with 16 bases lying between them. Germline assignment: CDR1 MGHDK and CDR2 SYGVNS. The CDR3 runs 15 residues. The CDR3: CASSERGGLRDTQYF. The DNA of the CDR3 is TGTGCCAGCAGTGAGAGGGGGGGGCTGAGGGATACGCAGTATTTT.

The chain employs TRBV6-1 and TRBJ2-7, with TRBD2 matching 8 bases. V shed 7 bases, J shed 3 bases, and the junction held 11 bases outside the gene matches. Germline CDR1 MNHNS, CDR2 SASEGT. The CDR3 is 15 amino acids. The CDR3 protein is CASKERGLGNYEQYF. The CDR3 DNA reads TGTGCCAGCAAAGAAAGGGGACTAGGCAACTACGAGCAGTACTTC.

The chain uses TRBV7-9 and TRBJ2-6, with D perhaps matching TRBD2 (7 bases). Germline-derived CDR1 and CDR2 are SEHNR and FQNEAQ (reference sequence). V lost 5 bases and J 4 bases, leaving 18 bases between the germline ends. The CDR3 is made up of 17 amino acids. The CDR3 loop reads CASSAKGGTSGANVLTF. CDR3 nucleotides: TGTGCCAGCAGCGCGAAGGGGGGGACCTCCGGGGCCAACGTCCTGACTTTC.